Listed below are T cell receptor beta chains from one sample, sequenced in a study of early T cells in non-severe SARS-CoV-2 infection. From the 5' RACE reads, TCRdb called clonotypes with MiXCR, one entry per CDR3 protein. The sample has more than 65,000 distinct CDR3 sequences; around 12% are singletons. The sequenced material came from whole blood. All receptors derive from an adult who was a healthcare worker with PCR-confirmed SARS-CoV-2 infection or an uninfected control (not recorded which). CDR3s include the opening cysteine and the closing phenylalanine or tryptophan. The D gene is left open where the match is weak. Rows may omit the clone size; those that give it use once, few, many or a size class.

cdr3_nt: TGTGCCAGCAGCTCGAGTCATGGGGGGGCCTATGGCTACACCTTC; cdr3_aa: CASSSSHGGAYGYTF; v_call: TRBV7-2; j_call: TRBJ1-2; clone_size: many; d_call: -
cdr3_nt: TGTGCCATCAGAGAGTCAGGATTGGGGAAAGTGGGCGCAGATACGCAGTATTTT; cdr3_aa: CAIRESGLGKVGADTQYF; v_call: TRBV10-3; j_call: TRBJ2-3; clone_size: many; d_call: -
cdr3_nt: TGTGCCTGGAGTGTACTTGCCGGGGAGCTGTTTTTT; cdr3_aa: CAWSVLAGELFF; v_call: TRBV30; j_call: TRBJ2-2; clone_size: many; d_call: -
cdr3_nt: TGTGCCAGCAGCAGAGGGATACTAGCCAAAAACATTCAGTACTTC; cdr3_aa: CASSRGILAKNIQYF; v_call: TRBV21-1; j_call: TRBJ2-4; clone_size: -; d_call: -
cdr3_nt: TGTGCCAGCAGTAATCCAGGGGATAATTCACCCCTCCACTTT; cdr3_aa: CASSNPGDNSPLHF; v_call: TRBV6-1; j_call: TRBJ1-6; clone_size: many; d_call: -
cdr3_nt: TGCGCCAGCAGCACAGAGGGGAGCTTCAATGAGCAGTTCTTC; cdr3_aa: CASSTEGSFNEQFF; v_call: TRBV5-1; j_call: TRBJ2-1; clone_size: many; d_call: -
cdr3_nt: TGTGCCTGGAGGACAGCTCGGGGGGATACTGAAGCTTTCTTT; cdr3_aa: CAWRTARGDTEAFF; v_call: TRBV30; j_call: TRBJ1-1; clone_size: many; d_call: -
cdr3_nt: TGTGCCAGCAGTTTTGGGGGGGCGCAGTTGACCCAGTACTTC; cdr3_aa: CASSFGGAQLTQYF; v_call: TRBV28; j_call: TRBJ2-5; clone_size: -; d_call: -
cdr3_nt: TGCAGCGGACAGGGAGGGCGGACCGGGGAGCTGTTTTTT; cdr3_aa: CSGQGGRTGELFF; v_call: TRBV29-1; j_call: TRBJ2-2; clone_size: -; d_call: -
cdr3_nt: TGTGCCAGCAGTGAGGTCGGTAATGGAGGGGGCACTGAAGCTTTCTTT; cdr3_aa: CASSEVGNGGGTEAFF; v_call: TRBV2; j_call: TRBJ1-1; clone_size: many; d_call: -
cdr3_nt: TGTGCCAGCAGTTTGTCGACTAGCGTTAAAAACATTCAGTACTTC; cdr3_aa: CASSLSTSVKNIQYF; v_call: TRBV27; j_call: TRBJ2-4; clone_size: many; d_call: TRBD2
cdr3_nt: TGTGCCAGCTCATCGCCGGGACAAAGTGAAAAACTGTTTTTT; cdr3_aa: CASSSPGQSEKLFF; v_call: TRBV18; j_call: TRBJ1-4; clone_size: many; d_call: -
cdr3_nt: TGTGCCAGCAGCCCATGGGACAGGGGGGTCGGTGGCTACACCTTC; cdr3_aa: CASSPWDRGVGGYTF; v_call: TRBV7-9; j_call: TRBJ1-2; clone_size: many; d_call: TRBD1
cdr3_nt: TGTGCCAGCAGCTCCCGGACAGGGGGGACATTTCCTAGCAATCAGCCCCAGCATTTT; cdr3_aa: CASSSRTGGTFPSNQPQHF; v_call: TRBV7-8; j_call: TRBJ1-5; clone_size: many; d_call: TRBD1
cdr3_nt: TGTGCCAGCAGCTTCACCACAGGGATTGCCTACGAGCAGTACTTC; cdr3_aa: CASSFTTGIAYEQYF; v_call: TRBV7-9; j_call: TRBJ2-7; clone_size: many; d_call: -
cdr3_nt: TGTGCCAGCAGTCCCGATGCCTACAATGAGCAGTTCTTC; cdr3_aa: CASSPDAYNEQFF; v_call: TRBV27; j_call: TRBJ2-1; clone_size: many; d_call: -
cdr3_nt: TGTGCCAGCAGTCTCCCGGGACAGAGGGGCAATGAGCAGTTCTTC; cdr3_aa: CASSLPGQRGNEQFF; v_call: TRBV12-3/TRBV12-4; j_call: TRBJ2-1; clone_size: many; d_call: TRBD1
cdr3_nt: TGTGCCAGCAGTGACAAGGGCGGGAAACCCTACAATGAGCAGTTCTTC; cdr3_aa: CASSDKGGKPYNEQFF; v_call: TRBV6-4; j_call: TRBJ2-1; clone_size: many; d_call: -
cdr3_nt: TGTGCCAGCAGCGTAGACTACAGGGCGCAGTATTTT; cdr3_aa: CASSVDYRAQYF; v_call: TRBV2; j_call: TRBJ2-3; clone_size: many; d_call: -
cdr3_nt: TGTGCCAGCAGCCAAGATCTGACCGAAAATGAGCAGTTCTTC; cdr3_aa: CASSQDLTENEQFF; v_call: TRBV4-2; j_call: TRBJ2-1; clone_size: once; d_call: -
cdr3_nt: TGTGCCAGCAGTGGGACTAGCGGGGGGCCAGATACGCAGTATTTT; cdr3_aa: CASSGTSGGPDTQYF; v_call: TRBV6-1; j_call: TRBJ2-3; clone_size: -; d_call: TRBD2
cdr3_nt: TGTGCCAGCAGTGTAGACAGGGGGCGCTACGAGCAGTACTTC; cdr3_aa: CASSVDRGRYEQYF; v_call: TRBV2; j_call: TRBJ2-7; clone_size: many; d_call: TRBD1
cdr3_nt: TGTGCCAGCAGTGAAGCGAGGACACTCGTTAATCAGCCCCAGCATTTT; cdr3_aa: CASSEARTLVNQPQHF; v_call: TRBV6-1; j_call: TRBJ1-5; clone_size: -; d_call: -
cdr3_nt: TGTGCCAGCAGTTATGGGTCGGAATCCTTCGTTCACGAGCAGTACTTC; cdr3_aa: CASSYGSESFVHEQYF; v_call: TRBV6-5; j_call: TRBJ2-7; clone_size: many; d_call: -
cdr3_nt: TGCGCCAGCAGCTTGGAGTTACGCGGAACGGGCGCAGATACGCAGTATTTT; cdr3_aa: CASSLELRGTGADTQYF; v_call: TRBV5-1; j_call: TRBJ2-3; clone_size: many; d_call: -
cdr3_nt: TGTGCCAGCAGTTCTGGTGGCTCATACTCCTACGAGCAGTACTTC; cdr3_aa: CASSSGGSYSYEQYF; v_call: TRBV6-5; j_call: TRBJ2-7; clone_size: many; d_call: -
cdr3_nt: TGTGCCAGCAGTTTACCTAGCGGGAGGGCGTACGAGCAGTACTTC; cdr3_aa: CASSLPSGRAYEQYF; v_call: TRBV28; j_call: TRBJ2-7; clone_size: -; d_call: TRBD2
cdr3_nt: TGTGCCATCAGCGTAGACAGATATGGCTACACCTTC; cdr3_aa: CAISVDRYGYTF; v_call: TRBV10-3; j_call: TRBJ1-2; clone_size: few; d_call: -
cdr3_nt: TGCAGTGCTACCGGACTAGCGGGGGGGCCTATGTCGGAGACCCAGTACTTC; cdr3_aa: CSATGLAGGPMSETQYF; v_call: TRBV20-1; j_call: TRBJ2-5; clone_size: many; d_call: TRBD2